This T cell receptor (beta chain) was captured by sequencing in a study of type 1 regulatory T cells. TCRdb re-called the reads with MiXCR, one entry per CDR3 protein. The table records over 55,000 distinct CDR3 sequences, 49% of them present only once. As to this clonotype: Its antigen remains unknown.

Study-level findings and limits: Compared with non-Tr1 cells, Tr1 cells showed a narrower TCR repertoire.

The origin of this receptor is a human donor in good health. Sequencing was performed on cultured non-Tr1 T cells, either the whole culture or a sorted T cell fraction (not recorded which).

This CDR3 reads CASSPRSGGSVSYNEQFF. The CDR3 DNA follows: TGTGCCAGCAGCCCTCGTAGCGGGGGGTCCGTCTCCTACAATGAGCAGTTCTTC. The V gene is TRBV3-1, the J gene TRBJ2-1; 10 bases agree with TRBD2. The CDR3 runs to 18 residues. CDR1 is LGHDT and CDR2 is YNNKEL in the germline V gene (reference sequence). V lost 4 bases, J lost 0 bases, and 9 bases stayed unmatched.